Presented here are 32 T cell receptor beta chains from one specimen sequenced in a study of early T cells in non-severe SARS-CoV-2 infection. TCRdb redid the calling of the 5' RACE reads with MiXCR, one entry per CDR3 protein. The sample has fewer than 80,000 distinct CDR3 sequences; roughly 9% are singletons. The sequencing here drew on whole blood, taken at baseline. Receptors originate from an adult who was a healthcare worker with PCR-confirmed SARS-CoV-2 infection or an uninfected control (not recorded which).

This clonotype was counted only a few times. The gene calls are TRBV9 and TRBJ2-7, with 8 bases identical to TRBD1. In germline, CDR1 is SGDLS, CDR2 YYNGEE. With 0 bases clipped from V and 3 bases from J, the junction kept 5 bases outside the gene matches. The CDR3 has 15 amino acids. The CDR3 nucleotides are TGTGCCAGCAGCGTAGCTGTTGGACAGGGCTACGAGCAGTACTTC. Translated: CASSVAVGQGYEQYF.

This clonotype was observed at least ten times. The chain recombines TRBV7-9 with TRBJ2-1; 13 bases map to TRBD2. Germline V gene sequence: CDR1 SEHNR, CDR2 FQNEAQ (reference sequence). Germline trimming cut 5 bases from V and 9 bases from J; bases unmatched to any gene: 7. The CDR3 runs 15 residues. The CDR3 loop reads CASSPETSGRSEQFF. The DNA for the CDR3 is TGTGCCAGCAGCCCAGAGACTAGCGGGAGGAGTGAGCAGTTCTTC.

This clonotype was detected only a few times. The rearrangement uses TRBV7-2 and TRBJ2-2, with a possible D match to TRBD1 (6 bases). Germline values: CDR1 SGHTA, CDR2 FQGNSA. The CDR3 runs 15 residues. V lost 2 bases and J 2 bases, leaving 9 bases between the germline ends. DNA for the CDR3: TGTGCCAGCAGCTTATCAGGGGTAAACACCGGGGAGCTGTTTTTT. Encoded protein: CASSLSGVNTGELFF.

The chain has TRBV11-1 and TRBJ2-1; 8 bases fit TRBD1. Germline CDR1 is SGHAT and CDR2 is FQDESV (reference sequence). The CDR3 has 13 residues. The V segment lost 5 bases and the J segment 7 bases; nucleotides outside the gene matches: 4. The CDR3 is CASSMDRDNEQFF. DNA of the CDR3: TGTGCCAGCAGCATGGACAGGGATAATGAGCAGTTCTTC.

This clonotype has only a few counts. The chain employs TRBV7-6 and TRBJ2-1, with D possibly TRBD2 on 6 matching bases. The length of the CDR3 is 16 residues. Trimming left V 5 bases short and J 1 base short, with 15 bases between. Germline lookup yields CDR1 SGHVS and CDR2 FNYEAQ. The chain's CDR3 is CASSVTSSGSYNEQFF. In DNA form, the CDR3 reads TGTGCCAGCAGCGTGACTAGTTCCGGATCCTACAATGAGCAGTTCTTC.

This clonotype occurred many times. The CDR3 is CSVEAVTGTEAFF. The CDR3, as DNA: TGCAGCGTTGAAGCCGTGACGGGAACTGAAGCTTTCTTT. The rearrangement joins TRBV29-1 to TRBJ1-1; no reliable D call. Germline CDR1 reads SQVTM; CDR2 reads ANQGSEA. The CDR3 runs to 13 residues. V was pared by 1 base and J by 5 bases, with 11 bases between. Supplemented by reference TRBV29-1 and TRBJ1-1, the full variable domain reads SAVISQKPSRDICQRGTSLTIQCQVDSQVTMMFWYRQQPGQSLTLIATANQGSEATYESGFVIDKFPISRPNLTFSTLTVSNMSPEDSSIYLCSVEAVTGTEAFFGQGTRLTVV.

There are a few counts of this clonotype. V gene TRBV29-1 combines with J gene TRBJ1-2; D is unclear. The CDR3 has 13 residues. Trimming stripped 3 bases from V and 1 base from J, with 9 bases between. Germline V gene sequence: CDR1 SQVTM, CDR2 ANQGSEA. This CDR3 is CSVEGINNYGYTF. CDR3 in DNA: TGCAGCGTTGAGGGTATAAATAACTATGGCTACACCTTC.

Only a few counts were recorded for this clonotype. The chain carries TRBV2 and TRBJ2-7; 8 bases are a match to TRBD1. The length of the CDR3 is 14 residues. The V segment lost 5 bases and the J segment 7 bases; nucleotides outside the gene matches: 10. Germline CDR1 and CDR2: SNHLY and FYNNEI. CDR3 amino acids: CASSHGQGMGEQYF. CDR3 DNA: TGTGCCAGCAGTCACGGACAGGGCATGGGAGAGCAGTACTTC.

This clonotype was recorded at least ten times. V usage is TRBV5-6 and J usage is TRBJ2-5, with unresolved D. The V gene lost 2 bases and the J gene lost 5 bases, with 13 bases spanning the gap. This CDR3 has 14 residues. The V gene's germline CDR1 is SGHDT and CDR2 YYEEEE. The CDR3 nucleotides are TGTGCCAGCAGCTTATACACCAGTGAGGAGACCCAGTACTTC. Amino acid sequence: CASSLYTSEETQYF.

The rearrangement uses TRBV27 and TRBJ2-7; a possible D gene is TRBD2 (7 bases). The CDR3 runs to 15 residues. Trimming took off 6 bases at V and 0 bases at J, with 15 bases between the two ends. The germline CDR1 and CDR2 sequences are MNHEY and SMNVEV (reference sequence). The CDR3 nucleotides read TGTGCCAGCAGGGGGGGGACACTAAGCTCCTACGAGCAGTACTTC. It yields the protein CASRGGTLSSYEQYF.

The table lists this clonotype with many counts. The chain recombines TRBV30 with TRBJ2-1; D call uncertain. CDR3 length: 13 amino acids. From germline, CDR1 is GTSNPN and CDR2 SVGIG (reference sequence). Trimming took off 3 bases at V and 5 bases at J, with 11 bases between the two ends. The CDR3 region has the DNA TGTGCCTGGAGCAGCTCTATTAACAATGAGCAGTTCTTC. As protein: CAWSSSINNEQFF.

There are many counts of this clonotype. This sequence joins TRBV11-1 and TRBJ2-6; D is ambiguous. The CDR3 runs 15 residues. V was clipped by 1 base and J by 2 bases, with 6 bases between them. Germline assignment: CDR1 SGHAT and CDR2 FQDESV (reference sequence). The CDR3: CASSLGPPGANVLTF. DNA for the CDR3: TGTGCCAGCAGCTTAGGGCCTCCTGGGGCCAACGTCCTGACTTTC.

The chain carries TRBV2 and TRBJ2-1; D unresolved. The CDR3 totals 12 residues. The V gene lost 5 bases and the J gene lost 4 bases, with 6 bases spanning the gap. Germline CDR1 and CDR2: SNHLY and FYNNEI. The CDR3 DNA follows: TGTGCCAGCAGTACCCAGTACAATGAGCAGTTCTTC. Translated: CASSTQYNEQFF.

This clonotype was observed at least ten times. The genes are TRBV20-1 and TRBJ2-1; D call uncertain. Germline lookup yields CDR1 DFQATT and CDR2 SNEGSKA (reference sequence). The ends were cut back, 3 bases at V and 4 bases at J, with 4 bases in the middle. The CDR3 extends over 11 amino acids. In DNA, the CDR3 is TGCAGTGCTAGTGCTTACAATGAGCAGTTCTTC. Encoded protein: CSASAYNEQFF.

The chain combines TRBV12-3 or TRBV12-4 with TRBJ2-3; 8 bases fit TRBD2. The CDR3 length is 18 residues. V lost 9 bases to trimming and J lost 6 bases; unmatched junction nucleotides: 23. The CDR3 bases are TGTGCCAGTGGGGTGGCGGGAGGCCTCCATAGGGCCCTGGATACGCAGTATTTT. It translates to CASGVAGGLHRALDTQYF.

Ten or more counts support this clonotype. The rearrangement links TRBV4-1 to TRBJ2-2; no definite D call. CDR3 length: 12 residues. Looked up from germline, CDR1 is MGHRA and CDR2 is YSYEKL. V was trimmed by 5 bases and J by 6 bases, leaving 7 bases between them. CDR3 in DNA: TGCGCCAGCAGCGATAATGCCGGGGAGCTGTTTTTT. It is translated as CASSDNAGELFF.

The sample holds a few counts of this clonotype. The rearrangement links TRBV7-2 to TRBJ2-5, with D tentatively TRBD1 (6 bases). The CDR3 sequence is 15 residues long. V was pared by 2 bases and J by 5 bases, with 15 bases between. CDR1 and CDR2 from the germline V gene are SGHTA and FQGNSA. The CDR3 DNA reads TGTGCCAGCAGCTTACTCAGGGGTAAAGGGGAGACCCAGTACTTC. This codes for CASSLLRGKGETQYF.

This clonotype appeared a few times. The V and J genes are TRBV20-1 and TRBJ1-2; TRBD1 agrees at 7 bases. Germline-derived CDR1 and CDR2 are DFQATT and SNEGSKA (reference sequence). The CDR3 is 14 residues long. Trimming at V came to 6 bases and at J to 4 bases, leaving 11 bases not matched to a gene. In nucleotides, the CDR3 is TGCAGTGCACATCTAGGGGGCCCCCTCTATGGCTACACCTTC. As protein: CSAHLGGPLYGYTF.

A few counts support this clonotype. The rearrangement uses TRBV10-3 and TRBJ2-2; TRBD1 might be the D (6 bases). Germline V lookup: CDR1 ENHRY, CDR2 SYGVKD. Trimming removed 3 bases at V and 4 bases at J, with 15 bases between. The CDR3 extends over 16 amino acids. DNA of the CDR3: TGTGCCATCAGTGACCCCCAGGGGCTGGGCACCGGGGAGCTGTTTTTT. It yields the protein CAISDPQGLGTGELFF.

This clonotype has just a few counts. The chain has TRBV7-2 and TRBJ1-5; 9 bases match TRBD1. The CDR3 consists of 15 residues. Germline lookup yields CDR1 SGHTA and CDR2 FQGNSA. V lost 5 bases, J lost 4 bases, and 6 bases stayed unmatched. The CDR3 is CASSPRDRANQPQHF. The CDR3 DNA is TGTGCCAGCAGCCCCCGGGACAGGGCAAATCAGCCCCAGCATTTT.

This clonotype was picked up a small number of times. This sequence joins TRBV7-2 and TRBJ1-1, with a possible D match to TRBD1 (5 bases). The CDR3 covers 14 residues. CDR1 is SGHTA and CDR2 is FQGNSA in the germline V gene. V dropped 3 bases and J dropped 6 bases, with 14 bases sitting between them. The CDR3 here is CASSFYQGGSEAFF. The CDR3 DNA reads TGTGCCAGCAGCTTTTACCAGGGAGGATCTGAAGCTTTCTTT. The full variable domain, with the rest looked up from reference TRBV7-2 and TRBJ1-1, is GAGVSQSPSNKVTEKGKDVELRCDPISGHTALYWYRQSLGQGLEFLIYFQGNSAPDKSGLPSDRFSAERTGGSVSTLTIQRTQQEDSAVYLCASSFYQGGSEAFFGQGTRLTVV.

In its sample, this clonotype was seen many times. The chain uses TRBV20-1 and TRBJ2-3; D is unresolved. Germline loops: CDR1 DFQATT, CDR2 SNEGSKA (reference sequence). The CDR3 runs 12 residues. V lost 6 bases and J 5 bases, leaving 12 bases between the germline ends. The CDR3 here is CSAEPGGDTQYF. The DNA for the CDR3 is TGCAGTGCAGAACCGGGTGGAGATACGCAGTATTTT.

This clonotype occurred many times. The V call is TRBV20-1, the J call TRBJ2-7, with a weak D call TRBD2 (8 bases). The CDR3 extends over 16 amino acids. Trimming took 5 bases from V and 4 from J, leaving 24 bases between them. Germline CDR1 and CDR2: DFQATT and SNEGSKA (reference sequence). In DNA, the CDR3 is TGCAGTGCTTCCCAAACCGGGAGGGGGCAAGGGTACGAGCAGTACTTC. Translating it yields CSASQTGRGQGYEQYF.

The chain recombines TRBV6-5 with TRBJ1-6, with TRBD1 matching over 7 bases. Trimming removed 2 bases from V and 3 bases from J; junction bases left unmatched: 4. CDR3 length: 16 amino acids. Looked up from germline, CDR1 is MNHEY and CDR2 is SVGAGI. The CDR3 spells CASSYRTGVYNSPLHF. CDR3 DNA sequence: TGTGCCAGCAGTTACAGGACAGGCGTCTATAATTCACCCCTCCACTTT.

This clonotype was seen only a few times. The rearrangement links TRBV3-1 to TRBJ1-2, with TRBD1 matching over 8 bases. Losses at the gene ends were 1 base for V and 7 bases for J; bases not matched to a gene: 5. This CDR3 is 14 amino acids long. Germline V gene lookup returns CDR1 LGHDT and CDR2 YNNKEL (reference sequence). The CDR3 DNA reads as TGTGCCAGCAGCCAAGGCAGGGGGCTGCGTGGCTACACCTTC. The encoded protein is CASSQGRGLRGYTF. Using reference TRBV3-1 and TRBJ1-2 for the parts outside the CDR3, the full variable domain is DTAVSQTPKYLVTQMGNDKSIKCEQNLGHDTMYWYKQDSKKFLKIMFSYNNKELIINETVPNRFSPKSPDKAHLNLHINSLELGDSAVYFCASSQGRGLRGYTFGSGTRLTVV.

The rearrangement uses TRBV7-9 and TRBJ1-1; perhaps TRBD1 as D (5 bases). Germline V gene lookup returns CDR1 SEHNR and CDR2 FQNEAQ (reference sequence). The ends were cut back, 4 bases at V and 1 base at J, with 7 bases in the middle. The CDR3 totals 13 residues. As DNA, the CDR3 is TGTGCCAGCAGCTCCGGGGCGAACACTGAAGCTTTCTTT. Translated, it gives CASSSGANTEAFF.

This clonotype was seen a few times. The V and J genes are TRBV19 and TRBJ1-5; the D is unclear. CDR1 is LNHDA, CDR2 SQIVND, per germline (reference sequence). Trimming took 5 bases from V and 5 from J, leaving 16 bases between them. This CDR3 has 15 amino acids. In DNA form, the CDR3 reads TGTGCCAGTAGTCCCACGGGTAGGGATCATCAGCCCCAGCATTTT. This translates into CASSPTGRDHQPQHF. The full variable domain, in which reference TRBV19 and TRBJ1-5 provide the parts outside the CDR3, is DGGITQSPKYLFRKEGQNVTLSCEQNLNHDAMYWYRQDPGQGLRLIYYSQIVNDFQKGDIAEGYSVSREKKESFPLTVTSAQKNPTAFYLCASSPTGRDHQPQHFGDGTRLSIL.

This clonotype turned up a few times. The genes are TRBV6-2 or TRBV6-3 and TRBJ1-5; 7 positions match TRBD1. J gave up 0 bases and V 5 bases, and 1 base lay outside the gene matches. Germline V gene lookup returns CDR1 MNHEY and CDR2 SVGEGT. There are 14 residues in the CDR3. CDR3 residues: CASSGTASNQPQHF. CDR3 DNA: TGTGCCAGCAGTGGGACAGCTAGCAATCAGCCCCAGCATTTT.

This clonotype was seen a handful of times. The V and J genes are TRBV20-1 and TRBJ1-4; D perhaps matches TRBD1 (6 bases). V dropped 3 bases and J dropped 7 bases, with 12 bases sitting between them. The germline V gene has CDR1 DFQATT and CDR2 SNEGSKA (reference sequence). This CDR3 region has 13 residues. In nucleotides, the CDR3 is TGCAGTGCTAGTCAGGGGCTAGGTGAAAAACTGTTTTTT. Translated, it gives CSASQGLGEKLFF.

This clonotype was counted between two and nine times. V is TRBV2 and J is TRBJ2-7; 9 bases are a match to TRBD1. J lost 7 bases, V lost 3 bases, and 10 bases had no gene match. CDR1 is SNHLY, CDR2 FYNNEI, per germline. CDR3 length equals 15 residues. CDR3 loop: CASSDLLGQGQEQYF. As DNA, the CDR3 is TGTGCCAGCAGTGACCTACTCGGACAGGGGCAAGAGCAGTACTTC.

At least ten counts were recorded for this clonotype. The chain links TRBV10-3 to TRBJ1-5; the D gene is possibly TRBD1 (5 bases). Germline CDR1 reads ENHRY; CDR2 reads SYGVKD. V lost 6 bases, J lost 7 bases, and 10 bases lay in between. The CDR3 contains 12 residues. CDR3 in amino acids: CAISPGSQPQHF. DNA of the CDR3: TGTGCCATCAGCCCAGGGTCGCAGCCCCAGCATTTT.

This clonotype was seen a few times. This rearrangement joins TRBV11-1 to TRBJ2-3; no clear D. The germline V and J ends were trimmed by 2 bases and 0 bases, with 9 bases remaining between them. Germline V CDR1 and CDR2: SGHAT, FQDESV (reference sequence). The CDR3 is made up of 15 amino acids. This CDR3 reads CASSLWSSSTDTQYF. Here the CDR3 DNA reads TGTGCCAGCAGCTTATGGTCCTCTAGCACAGATACGCAGTATTTT. Together with reference TRBV11-1 and TRBJ2-3, the CDR3 gives the full variable domain: EAEVAQSPRYKITEKSQAVAFWCDPISGHATLYWYRQILGQGPELLVQFQDESVVDDSQLPKDRFSAERLKGVDSTLKIQPAELGDSAMYLCASSLWSSSTDTQYFGPGTRLTVL.